The present T cell receptor (beta chain) was sequenced within a study of blood T cells in healthy people across ages. At the level of the study: About one barcoded beta molecule was captured per two T cells (by template switching).

A J-beta primer mix and a sample-barcoded 5' primer were used in a second PCR of roughly 7 to 12 cycles. A single record per CDR3 protein comes from TCRdb applying MiXCR to the 5' RACE reads. The table lists under 1,000,000 distinct CDR3 sequences, under 40% of them singletons. The sample holds one count of this clonotype. What it binds is unknown. The V gene lost 0 bases and the J gene lost 6 bases, with 17 bases spanning the gap. The CDR3 has 16 amino acids. CDR1 and CDR2 (germline): SGHKS, YYEKEE (reference sequence). Study-wide findings and caveats: Estimates of diversity drawn from one million T cells were considered underestimates. Donor CMV status, an unknown factor, possibly confounded changes in expanded clonotypes.

V gene TRBV5-5 combines with J gene TRBJ2-3, with D possibly matching TRBD1 (6 bases). Material for sequencing was blood. The sequence was obtained from a man aged 18 to 35 in good health. The CDR3 is CASSLETGFSFDTQYF. The CDR3 DNA is TGTGCCAGCAGCTTGGAGACAGGTTTTAGTTTCGATACGCAGTATTTT.